This T cell receptor beta chain appears in the sequencing data of a study of control samples from healthy donors and cancer patients. The CDR3 sequence is 18 residues long. Looked up from germline, CDR1 is SGHDT and CDR2 is YYEEEE. Trimming at V came to 4 bases and at J to 0 bases, leaving 10 bases not matched to a gene. The data were produced by immunoSEQ multiplex PCR, yet TCRdb's version contains in-frame clones alone and is incomplete. The data contain fewer than 250,000 clones, roughly nine tenths of them seen just once; the ten biggest clones take up about 1.7%. The chain uses TRBV5-6 and TRBJ1-5, with TRBD1 matching 10 bases. Sequencing was performed on blood. The clonotype was recovered from a man younger than 40 in good health. The CDR3 here is CASSVRTGGPNSNQPQHF. For the CDR3, the DNA is TGTGCCAGCAGCGTGAGGACAGGGGGGCCTAATAGCAATCAGCCCCAGCATTTT.